This T cell receptor (beta chain) was sequenced for a study of regulatory T cells in long-lasting Graves disease. At the level of the study: Over-5-year antithyroid drug use with positive TSH receptor antibodies defined persistent Graves' disease in the study.

CDR3-region Arm-PCR and iRepertoire HTBI primers produced the TCR beta libraries. Via MiXCR, TCRdb re-called the multiplex PCR reads, giving one row per CDR3 protein. The table lists more than 300,000 distinct CDR3 sequences, approximately 25% of them singletons, with around 30% in the top ten. This clonotype was counted many times. Looked up from germline, CDR1 is SNHLY and CDR2 is FYNNEI. The CDR3 spans 17 residues. The V end lost 4 bases, the J end lost 0 bases, and 16 bases lay between the germline ends. Time point described: persistent/refractory GD, antithyroid drugs over 5 years with positive TRAb. TCR sequences were obtained from RNA taken from PBMCs.

The TCR sequence derives from a woman in her thirties or forties with Graves disease. This material consisted of peripheral blood mononuclear cells (PBMCs), taken when the disease was refractory, from a patient treated with antithyroid drugs. The rearrangement links TRBV2 to TRBJ2-4, with a weak D call TRBD2 (5 bases). The CDR3 DNA follows: TGTGCCAGCAGTGCTTACGAGACTACCTTAGCCAAAAACATTCAGTACTTC. Its translation: CASSAYETTLAKNIQYF.